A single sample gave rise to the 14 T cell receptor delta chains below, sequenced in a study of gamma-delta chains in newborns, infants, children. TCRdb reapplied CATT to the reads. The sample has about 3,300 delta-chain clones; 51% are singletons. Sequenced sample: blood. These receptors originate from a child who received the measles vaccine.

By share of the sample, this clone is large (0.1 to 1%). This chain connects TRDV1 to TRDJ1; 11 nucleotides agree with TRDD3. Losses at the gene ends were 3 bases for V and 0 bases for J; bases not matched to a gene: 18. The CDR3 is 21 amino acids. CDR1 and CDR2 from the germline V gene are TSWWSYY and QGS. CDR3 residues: CALGDLVFHTGGYSHTDKLIF. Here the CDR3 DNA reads TGTGCTCTTGGGGACCTCGTATTCCATACTGGGGGATATTCCCACACCGATAAACTCATCTTT.

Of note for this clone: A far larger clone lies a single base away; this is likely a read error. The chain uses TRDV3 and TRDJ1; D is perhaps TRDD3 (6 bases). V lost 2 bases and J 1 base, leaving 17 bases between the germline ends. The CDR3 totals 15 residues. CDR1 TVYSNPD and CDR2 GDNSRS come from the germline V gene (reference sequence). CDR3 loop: CAFRPDTLCTDKLIF. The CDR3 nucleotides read TGTGCCTTTCGTCCGGATACTTTGTGCACCGATAAACTCATCTTT.

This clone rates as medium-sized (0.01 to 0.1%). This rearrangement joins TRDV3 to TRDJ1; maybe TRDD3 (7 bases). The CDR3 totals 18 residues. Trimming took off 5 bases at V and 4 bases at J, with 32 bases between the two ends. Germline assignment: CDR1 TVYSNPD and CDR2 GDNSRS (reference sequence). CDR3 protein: CAHRTLPKSPRGYDKLIF. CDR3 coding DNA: TGTGCCCACCGAACCCTTCCAAAGTCCCCGAGGGGATACGATAAACTCATCTTT.

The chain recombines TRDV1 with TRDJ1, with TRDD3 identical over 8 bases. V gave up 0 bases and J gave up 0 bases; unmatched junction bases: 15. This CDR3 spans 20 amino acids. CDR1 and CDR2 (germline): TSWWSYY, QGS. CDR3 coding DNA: TGTGCTCTTGGGGAACTACCCCCCCCGTACTGGGGGCCCTACACCGATAAACTCATCTTT. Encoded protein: CALGELPPPYWGPYTDKLIF.

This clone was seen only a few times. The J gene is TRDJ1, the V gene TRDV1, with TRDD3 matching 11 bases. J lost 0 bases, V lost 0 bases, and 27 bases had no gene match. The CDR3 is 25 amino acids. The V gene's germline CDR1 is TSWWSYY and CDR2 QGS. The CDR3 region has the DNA TGTGCTCTTGGGGAACTAGTACGGTGGGACACCCCTACGTACTGGGGGATAACGTACACCGATAAACTCATCTTT. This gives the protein CALGELVRWDTPTYWGITYTDKLIF.

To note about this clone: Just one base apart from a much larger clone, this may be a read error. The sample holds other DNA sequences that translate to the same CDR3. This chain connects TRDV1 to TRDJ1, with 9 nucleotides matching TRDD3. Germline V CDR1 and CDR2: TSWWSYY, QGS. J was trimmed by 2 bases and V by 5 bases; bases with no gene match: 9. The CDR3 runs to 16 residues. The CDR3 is CALGKLPTGGTDKLIF. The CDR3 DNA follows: TGTGCTCTTGGGAAGCTTCCGACTGGGGGAACCGATAAACTCATCTTT.

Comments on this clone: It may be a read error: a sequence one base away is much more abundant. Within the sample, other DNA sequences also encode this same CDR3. CDR3 DNA sequence: TGTGCTCTTGGGGAAAGAGACCCCTTTCGTCATAACTGGGGGATCCCCGGATATACCGATAAACTCATCTTT. This translates into CALGERDPFRHNWGIPGYTDKLIF. The chain combines TRDV1 with TRDJ1, with 10 bases identical to TRDD3. Per germline, CDR1 TSWWSYY and CDR2 QGS. This CDR3 spans 24 amino acids. The J segment lost 2 bases and the V segment lost 2 bases, leaving 29 bases of the junction unmatched.

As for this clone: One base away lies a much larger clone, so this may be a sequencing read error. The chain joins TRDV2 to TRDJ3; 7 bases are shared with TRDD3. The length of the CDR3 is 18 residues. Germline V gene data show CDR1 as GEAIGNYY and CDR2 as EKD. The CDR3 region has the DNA TGTGCCTGTGACACCGGATACGCCAGCTCCTGGGACACCCGACAGACGTTTTTC. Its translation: CACDTGYASSWDTRQTFF.

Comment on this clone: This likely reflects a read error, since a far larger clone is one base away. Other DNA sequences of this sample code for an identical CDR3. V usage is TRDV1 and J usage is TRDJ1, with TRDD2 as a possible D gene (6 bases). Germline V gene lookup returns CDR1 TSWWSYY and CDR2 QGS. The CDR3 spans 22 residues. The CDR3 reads CALGEPRRFLEVRNSPTDKLIF. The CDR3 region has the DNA TGTGCTCTTGGGGAACCGAGACGGTTCCTAGAAGTACGGAACTCCCCCACCGATAAACTCATCTTC.

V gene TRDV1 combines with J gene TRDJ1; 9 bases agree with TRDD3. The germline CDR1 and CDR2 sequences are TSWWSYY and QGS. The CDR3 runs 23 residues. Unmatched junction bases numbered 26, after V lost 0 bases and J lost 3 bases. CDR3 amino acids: CALGELIGCGIVLGDAMADKLIF. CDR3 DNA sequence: TGTGCTCTTGGGGAACTAATCGGCTGCGGGATTGTTCTGGGGGATGCCATGGCCGATAAACTCATCTTT.

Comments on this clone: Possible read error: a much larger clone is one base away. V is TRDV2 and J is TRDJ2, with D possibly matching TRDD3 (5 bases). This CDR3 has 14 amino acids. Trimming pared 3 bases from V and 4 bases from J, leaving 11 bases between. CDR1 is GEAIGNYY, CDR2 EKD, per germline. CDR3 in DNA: TGTGCCTGTGACGTACTGGAGGAGACAGCACAACTCTTCTTT. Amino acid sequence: CACDVLEETAQLFF.

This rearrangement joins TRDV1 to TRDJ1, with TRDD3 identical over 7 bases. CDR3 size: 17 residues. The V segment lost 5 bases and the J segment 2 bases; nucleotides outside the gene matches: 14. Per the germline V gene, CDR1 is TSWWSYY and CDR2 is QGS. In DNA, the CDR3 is TGTGCTCTTGGGAGGTTACTTACCTGGGGGGTAACCGATAAACTCATCTTT. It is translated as CALGRLLTWGVTDKLIF.

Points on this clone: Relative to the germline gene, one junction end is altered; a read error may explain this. The CDR3 DNA reads TGCAGCAACGTCCGAGTTTGGGGCTTTTACACCGATAAACTCATCTTT. It translates to CSNVRVWGFYTDKLIF. The chain is built from TRAV29/DV5 and TRDJ1, with D maybe TRDD3 (5 bases). Germline values: CDR1 NSMFDY, CDR2 ISSIKDK. CDR3 length: 16 residues.

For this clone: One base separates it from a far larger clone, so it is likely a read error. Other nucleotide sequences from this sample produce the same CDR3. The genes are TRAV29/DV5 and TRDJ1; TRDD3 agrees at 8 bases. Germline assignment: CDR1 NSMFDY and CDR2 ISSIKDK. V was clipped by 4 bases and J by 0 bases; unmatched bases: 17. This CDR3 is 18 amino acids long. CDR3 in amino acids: CAAYFPYWGPQYTDKLIF. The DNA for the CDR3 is TGTGCAGCATACTTCCCTTACTGGGGGCCGCAGTACACCGATAAACTCATCTTT. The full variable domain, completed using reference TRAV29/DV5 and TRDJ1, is DQQVKQNSPSLSVQEGRISILNCDYTNSMFDYFLWYKKYPAEGPTFLISISSIKDKNEDGRFTVFLNKSAKHLSLHIVPSQPGDSAVYFCAAYFPYWGPQYTDKLIFGKGTRVTVEP.